A selection of T cell receptor beta chains follows, all from one sample in a study of T cell responses to AZD1222 COVID-19 vaccine. TCRdb's table, derived via immunoSEQ multiplex PCR, lists solely in-frame clones and lacks some. The data show 80,000 to 90,000 clones, about 90% seen once. Sequencing was performed on peripheral blood, taken on day 0 of AZD1222 vaccination. The receptors derive from an adult in good health. Each CDR3 is given with its conserved first and last residue. The order of the fields is clone size, V gene, D gene, J gene, CDR3 DNA, CDR3 protein. The D gene is left open where the match is weak. Only part of the rows carry a size: once, few, many, or a class if the clone is expanded.

clone_size: -
v_call: TRBV20-1
d_call: TRBD2
j_call: TRBJ2-7
cdr3_nt: TGCAGTGCTAGTAAAGCGGGGATCTACGAGCAGTACTTC
cdr3_aa: CSASKAGIYEQYF

clone_size: -
v_call: TRBV7-3
d_call: -
j_call: TRBJ2-2
cdr3_nt: TGCGCCAGCAGCTTAAGCGTAGCAGGGTCCGGGGAGCTGTTTTTT
cdr3_aa: CASSLSVAGSGELFF

clone_size: -
v_call: TRBV6-6
d_call: TRBD2
j_call: TRBJ2-1
cdr3_nt: TGTGCCAGCAGCTCTCTAGCGGGGCGCGACAATGAGCAGTTCTTC
cdr3_aa: CASSSLAGRDNEQFF

clone_size: -
v_call: TRBV28
d_call: -
j_call: TRBJ2-7
cdr3_nt: TGTGCCAGCAGTTTTAGGGGGGAGGCGTACGAGCAGTACTTC
cdr3_aa: CASSFRGEAYEQYF

clone_size: -
v_call: TRBV7-8
d_call: -
j_call: TRBJ1-4
cdr3_nt: TGTGCCAGCAGCTTGGACGGCAATGAAAAACTGTTTTTT
cdr3_aa: CASSLDGNEKLFF

clone_size: once
v_call: TRBV9
d_call: TRBD2
j_call: TRBJ2-7
cdr3_nt: TGTGCCAGCAGCGTCGGACTAGCGGGAGCCTACGAGCAGTACTTC
cdr3_aa: CASSVGLAGAYEQYF

clone_size: -
v_call: TRBV5-6
d_call: TRBD1
j_call: TRBJ2-7
cdr3_nt: TGTGCCAGCAGCCGACAGGGGTATAACGAGCAGTACTTC
cdr3_aa: CASSRQGYNEQYF

clone_size: -
v_call: TRBV10-3
d_call: TRBD2
j_call: TRBJ2-7
cdr3_nt: TGTGCCACCCTAGCGGGAGGGGGCGGCTACGAGCAGTACTTC
cdr3_aa: CATLAGGGGYEQYF

clone_size: -
v_call: TRBV5-1
d_call: -
j_call: TRBJ2-1
cdr3_nt: TGCGCCAGCAGCTTGGCTCTGGGGAGTGAGCAGTTCTTC
cdr3_aa: CASSLALGSEQFF

clone_size: once
v_call: TRBV21-1
d_call: -
j_call: TRBJ2-3
cdr3_nt: TGTGCCAGCAGCAAAGTGGCAGGGGTGGCAGATACGCAGTATTTT
cdr3_aa: CASSKVAGVADTQYF

clone_size: once
v_call: TRBV18
d_call: -
j_call: TRBJ2-7
cdr3_nt: TGTGCCAGCTCACCCGTCGGACAGTTAAGTCGGTTCTACGAGCAGTACTTC
cdr3_aa: CASSPVGQLSRFYEQYF

clone_size: -
v_call: TRBV28
d_call: -
j_call: TRBJ1-5
cdr3_nt: TGTGCCAGCAGGGGAACCCGGCAGGGGCGGGGGTGGCTCAATCAGCCCCAGCATTTT
cdr3_aa: CASRGTRQGRGWLNQPQHF

clone_size: -
v_call: TRBV27
d_call: TRBD2
j_call: TRBJ2-1
cdr3_nt: TGTGCCAGCAGTTTAGCGGGAGGCGCGTACAATGAGCAGTTCTTC
cdr3_aa: CASSLAGGAYNEQFF

clone_size: -
v_call: TRBV3-1/TRBV3-2
d_call: -
j_call: TRBJ1-1
cdr3_nt: TGTGCCAGCAGCCGCGATGGGACCAGAGCGGCCGCTTTCTTT
cdr3_aa: CASSRDGTRAAAFF

clone_size: -
v_call: TRBV18
d_call: -
j_call: TRBJ1-1
cdr3_nt: TGTGCCAGCTCACCTCCCAGGGGCGGAACTGAAGCTTTCTTT
cdr3_aa: CASSPPRGGTEAFF

clone_size: -
v_call: TRBV6-6
d_call: -
j_call: TRBJ1-6
cdr3_nt: TGTGCCAGCAGTCGTGGGGACACGGGATATAATTCACCCCTCCACTTT
cdr3_aa: CASSRGDTGYNSPLHF

clone_size: -
v_call: TRBV10-3
d_call: -
j_call: TRBJ2-7
cdr3_nt: TGTGCCATCAGTGAAGTCTCGAGCTCCTACGAGCAGTACTTC
cdr3_aa: CAISEVSSSYEQYF

clone_size: -
v_call: TRBV14
d_call: -
j_call: TRBJ2-1
cdr3_nt: TGTGCCAGCAGCCAAGCTCTTGGTAACAAGGGCTATGAGCAGTTCTTC
cdr3_aa: CASSQALGNKGYEQFF

clone_size: -
v_call: TRBV19
d_call: -
j_call: TRBJ1-5
cdr3_nt: TGTGCCAGTAGTATAAATTGGGCTTACAATCAGCCCCAGCATTTT
cdr3_aa: CASSINWAYNQPQHF

clone_size: -
v_call: TRBV9
d_call: TRBD1
j_call: TRBJ1-5
cdr3_nt: TGTGCCAGCAGCGTCTCCGGGACAGGGTCAGGGCCCCAGCATTTT
cdr3_aa: CASSVSGTGSGPQHF

clone_size: -
v_call: TRBV28
d_call: -
j_call: TRBJ2-4
cdr3_nt: TGTGCCAGCAGTTTAGATAGTCCGGGCATGGGCAAAAACATTCAGTACTTC
cdr3_aa: CASSLDSPGMGKNIQYF

clone_size: -
v_call: TRBV5-1
d_call: TRBD2
j_call: TRBJ2-2
cdr3_nt: TGCGCCAGCAGCTTGGGTCTGTACTTAGCGGGAACGTACACCGGGGAGCTGTTTTTT
cdr3_aa: CASSLGLYLAGTYTGELFF

clone_size: -
v_call: TRBV19
d_call: -
j_call: TRBJ1-1
cdr3_nt: TGTGCCAGTAAGAACAGGCCCTCCAACACTGAAGCTTTCTTT
cdr3_aa: CASKNRPSNTEAFF

clone_size: -
v_call: TRBV28
d_call: -
j_call: TRBJ2-5
cdr3_nt: TGTGCCACTTCGGGCGAAGGGAGGGAGACCCAGTACTTC
cdr3_aa: CATSGEGRETQYF

clone_size: -
v_call: TRBV2
d_call: TRBD2
j_call: TRBJ2-5
cdr3_nt: TGTGCCAGCAGTGAAGCACTAGCGGCCTCCAAAGAGACCCAGTACTTC
cdr3_aa: CASSEALAASKETQYF

clone_size: -
v_call: TRBV10-3
d_call: TRBD1
j_call: TRBJ1-5
cdr3_nt: TGTGCCATCAGAGACGGGACAGGAGTAAGCAATCAGCCCCAGCATTTT
cdr3_aa: CAIRDGTGVSNQPQHF

clone_size: -
v_call: TRBV6-5
d_call: -
j_call: TRBJ1-1
cdr3_nt: TGTGCCAGCAGCAGTAGTACTGAAGCTTTCTTT
cdr3_aa: CASSSSTEAFF

clone_size: -
v_call: TRBV5-6
d_call: -
j_call: TRBJ2-5
cdr3_nt: TGTGCCAGCAGCGATCCAGGGGTCCAAGAGACCCAGTACTTC
cdr3_aa: CASSDPGVQETQYF

clone_size: -
v_call: TRBV18
d_call: -
j_call: TRBJ2-7
cdr3_nt: TGTGCCAGCTCACCACAACAGGAGAGTTCCTACGAGCAGTACTTC
cdr3_aa: CASSPQQESSYEQYF

clone_size: -
v_call: TRBV24-1
d_call: -
j_call: TRBJ2-6
cdr3_nt: TGTGCCACCAGCTCCTCGCCGGGGGGGGCCAACGTCCTGACTTTC
cdr3_aa: CATSSSPGGANVLTF

clone_size: once
v_call: TRBV2
d_call: -
j_call: TRBJ1-2
cdr3_nt: TGTGCCAGCAGTGACGGCAGGGGCCCCTTAGGCTACACCTTC
cdr3_aa: CASSDGRGPLGYTF

clone_size: -
v_call: TRBV10-3
d_call: TRBD2
j_call: TRBJ2-7
cdr3_nt: TGTGCCATCAAGGGGACTAGCGGGATTTTGGACGAGCAGTACTTC
cdr3_aa: CAIKGTSGILDEQYF

clone_size: -
v_call: TRBV19
d_call: -
j_call: TRBJ2-6
cdr3_nt: TGTGCCAGTCGGGACGAAAGCTCTGGGGCCAACGTCCTGACTTTC
cdr3_aa: CASRDESSGANVLTF

clone_size: -
v_call: TRBV28
d_call: -
j_call: TRBJ1-5
cdr3_nt: TGTGCCAGCAGTTTCCAGAATCAGCCCCAGCATTTT
cdr3_aa: CASSFQNQPQHF

clone_size: -
v_call: TRBV28
d_call: -
j_call: TRBJ2-3
cdr3_nt: TGTGCCAGCAGTTTACTACCGATTGGGGTTGCGCAGTATTTT
cdr3_aa: CASSLLPIGVAQYF

clone_size: medium-sized
v_call: TRBV27
d_call: TRBD2
j_call: TRBJ2-2
cdr3_nt: TGTGCCAGCGGCGGGGGCACCGGGGAGCTGTTTTTT
cdr3_aa: CASGGGTGELFF

clone_size: -
v_call: TRBV28
d_call: -
j_call: TRBJ1-1
cdr3_nt: TGTGCCCTCGATAGGAGTGGTGGTGAAGCTTTCTTT
cdr3_aa: CALDRSGGEAFF

clone_size: once
v_call: TRBV6-1
d_call: TRBD1
j_call: TRBJ2-6
cdr3_nt: TGTGCCAGCAGTGACAGGACAGGGGACGGGGCCAACGTCCTGACTTTC
cdr3_aa: CASSDRTGDGANVLTF

clone_size: -
v_call: TRBV18
d_call: TRBD1
j_call: TRBJ2-5
cdr3_nt: TGTGCCAGCTCACCCTTTACAGGGGGGATCCAAGAGACCCAGTACTTC
cdr3_aa: CASSPFTGGIQETQYF

clone_size: few
v_call: TRBV5-6
d_call: TRBD1
j_call: TRBJ1-6
cdr3_nt: TGTGCCAGCATCAAGACAGGGAATTCACCCCTCCACTTT
cdr3_aa: CASIKTGNSPLHF

clone_size: once
v_call: TRBV9
d_call: TRBD1
j_call: TRBJ1-1
cdr3_nt: TGTGCCAGCAGCCCACAGGGGTTAAACACTGAAGCTTTCTTT
cdr3_aa: CASSPQGLNTEAFF

clone_size: -
v_call: TRBV5-1
d_call: -
j_call: TRBJ1-1
cdr3_nt: TGCGCCAGCAGCCCAATGGCCGGAGGGGACACTGAAGCTTTCTTT
cdr3_aa: CASSPMAGGDTEAFF

clone_size: -
v_call: TRBV24-1
d_call: -
j_call: TRBJ2-3
cdr3_nt: TGTGCCACCAGTGACCCATTATCAGGGGCCCAGGATACGCAGTATTTT
cdr3_aa: CATSDPLSGAQDTQYF

clone_size: -
v_call: TRBV11-2
d_call: -
j_call: TRBJ2-4
cdr3_nt: TGTGCCAGCAGCCAAAACATTCAGTACTTC
cdr3_aa: CASSQNIQYF

clone_size: -
v_call: TRBV3-1/TRBV3-2
d_call: -
j_call: TRBJ2-2
cdr3_nt: TGTGCCAGCAGCCAAGCTCGACCCGGGACGGCGAAGGGGGAGCTGTTTTTT
cdr3_aa: CASSQARPGTAKGELFF

clone_size: -
v_call: TRBV9
d_call: -
j_call: TRBJ2-7
cdr3_nt: TGTGCCAGCAGCGTAGAGGCAGGGACCTACGAGCAGTACTTC
cdr3_aa: CASSVEAGTYEQYF

clone_size: once
v_call: TRBV21-1
d_call: -
j_call: TRBJ2-3
cdr3_nt: TGTGCCAGCAGCACGGTGACTAGCGGGAGGGATGGCACAGATACGCAGTATTTT
cdr3_aa: CASSTVTSGRDGTDTQYF

clone_size: few
v_call: TRBV4-2
d_call: -
j_call: TRBJ1-4
cdr3_nt: TGTGCCAGCAGCCAGCCAAAAAATGAAAAACTGTTTTTT
cdr3_aa: CASSQPKNEKLFF

clone_size: -
v_call: TRBV7-6
d_call: -
j_call: TRBJ2-3
cdr3_nt: TGTGCCAGCAGCGAAAGACCAGGGGCGTCAGATACGCAGTATTTT
cdr3_aa: CASSERPGASDTQYF

clone_size: -
v_call: TRBV19
d_call: -
j_call: TRBJ1-4
cdr3_nt: TGTGCCAGTAGTTCCCGGGCCCCTGAAAAACTGTTTTTT
cdr3_aa: CASSSRAPEKLFF

clone_size: -
v_call: TRBV7-8
d_call: TRBD1
j_call: TRBJ1-5
cdr3_nt: TGTGCCAGCAGCGCAGGACAGGCGACCAATCAGCCCCAGCATTTT
cdr3_aa: CASSAGQATNQPQHF

clone_size: -
v_call: TRBV29-1
d_call: -
j_call: TRBJ1-1
cdr3_nt: TGCAGCGTTACCCAGACAGACACTGAAGCTTTCTTT
cdr3_aa: CSVTQTDTEAFF

clone_size: -
v_call: TRBV24-1
d_call: TRBD2
j_call: TRBJ2-1
cdr3_nt: TGTGCCACCAGTCCGCTAGCGGGGGACATCGATGAGCAGTTCTTC
cdr3_aa: CATSPLAGDIDEQFF